Listed below are T cell receptor beta chains from one sample, sequenced in a study of CD8 T cells in ankylosing spondylitis. TCRdb re-analysed the 5' RACE reads in MiXCR, keeping a single row per CDR3 protein. The sample contains about 240,000 distinct CDR3 sequences, around 7.8% of which appear only once. Input material: blood, either unsorted or a sorted T cell fraction (not recorded which). The origin of the receptors is a male donor with ankylosing spondylitis or in good health (not recorded which). The CDR3 runs from the conserved cysteine through the conserved F or W. Each record gives: CDR3 DNA, CDR3 protein, clone size, CDR3 length, J gene, V gene, D gene. D genes are given only for firm matches. Some rows mark clone size as missing; the rest say once, few, many or name a class of expanded clone.

TGTGCCATCAGTGAGGTGGCGGGGGACCCCGGGGAGCTGTTTTTT,CAISEVAGDPGELFF,few,15,TRBJ2-2,TRBV10-3,TRBD2
TGTGCCAGCAGCCCCCCCCGACTAGCGGGATCGAATGAGCAGTTCTTC,CASSPPRLAGSNEQFF,NA,16,TRBJ2-1,TRBV7-8,TRBD2
TGTGCCAGCAGTTCTCGCTACGGACAGGGAGGAGAGACCCAGTACTTC,CASSSRYGQGGETQYF,many,16,TRBJ2-5,TRBV12-3/TRBV12-4,TRBD1
TGCAGTGCTAGGACTGGCAGATCCTACAATGAGCAGTTCTTC,CSARTGRSYNEQFF,many,14,TRBJ2-1,TRBV20-1,NA
TGTGCCACTTCCCGGACTAGCGGGAGTGTCACAGATACGCAGTATTTT,CATSRTSGSVTDTQYF,NA,16,TRBJ2-3,TRBV11-3,TRBD2
TGTGCCAGCAGTTCCGAAGGGAAGATTAACTATGGCTACACCTTC,CASSSEGKINYGYTF,many,15,TRBJ1-2,TRBV6-5,NA
TGTGCCAGCAGCAACTACAGGGGGCTTAATGAAAAACTGTTTTTT,CASSNYRGLNEKLFF,NA,15,TRBJ1-4,TRBV7-8,TRBD1
TGCAGTGCTAGCCCTTGGGACAAGAACACTGAAGCTTTCTTT,CSASPWDKNTEAFF,many,14,TRBJ1-1,TRBV20-1,NA
TGTGCCACCAGACCGGGACAGGGCGCTGGCTACACCTTC,CATRPGQGAGYTF,many,13,TRBJ1-2,TRBV24-1,TRBD1
TGCAGTGCCAGCTTGGACAGTAGCAATCAGCCCCAGCATTTT,CSASLDSSNQPQHF,many,14,TRBJ1-5,TRBV20-1,NA
TGCGCCAGCAGCTCGGGACAGCTCAGCGGCTACGAGCAGTACTTC,CASSSGQLSGYEQYF,many,15,TRBJ2-7,TRBV5-1,TRBD1
TGTGCCTGGAGTGCAAACTCCAGGGGCGGCGGCTACACCTTC,CAWSANSRGGGYTF,NA,14,TRBJ1-2,TRBV30,NA
TGCAGTGCTCAGAAGGGGTCCATGAACACTGAAGCTTTCTTT,CSAQKGSMNTEAFF,few,14,TRBJ1-1,TRBV20-1,NA
TGTGCCAGCAGCCCCCTTCAGTACCAAGAGACCCAGTACTTC,CASSPLQYQETQYF,many,14,TRBJ2-5,TRBV12-3/TRBV12-4,NA
TGCGCCAGCAGCCAAAAGGCGAACACTGAAGCTTTCTTT,CASSQKANTEAFF,many,13,TRBJ1-1,TRBV4-1,NA
TGCGCCAGCAGCTTGCCAGGGGGTTCCTATAATTCACCCCTCCACTTT,CASSLPGGSYNSPLHF,NA,16,TRBJ1-6,TRBV5-1,TRBD1
TGTGCCAGCAGCCCATGGCTCTCCTACGAGCAGTACTTC,CASSPWLSYEQYF,many,13,TRBJ2-7,TRBV7-6,NA
TGTGCCAGCAGTGACCCTGGGACTAGCGGCCCTAGCACAGATACGCAGTATTTT,CASSDPGTSGPSTDTQYF,many,18,TRBJ2-3,TRBV6-1,TRBD2
TGTGCCATCAGTGATAGCGGGAAATCCTACAATGAGCAGTTCTTC,CAISDSGKSYNEQFF,many,15,TRBJ2-1,TRBV10-3,TRBD2
TGTGCCAGCAGTCCGGAGAGGGGTTATGCCTACACCTTC,CASSPERGYAYTF,NA,13,TRBJ1-2,TRBV27,NA
TGTGCCAGTAGTGAAATAGCGGGAGGGTACAATGAGCAGTTCTTC,CASSEIAGGYNEQFF,NA,15,TRBJ2-1,TRBV19,TRBD2
TGTGCCAGCTCACCCTCGGGTGGCGGACTCTCCTACGAGCAGTACTTC,CASSPSGGGLSYEQYF,many,16,TRBJ2-7,TRBV18,NA
TGTGCCAGCAGCATAGGGACACTAGGGTCCTCCGAGCAGTACTTC,CASSIGTLGSSEQYF,NA,15,TRBJ2-7,TRBV21-1,NA
TGCGCCAGCAGCACCAGCGACCTCTACAATGAGCAGTTCTTC,CASSTSDLYNEQFF,many,14,TRBJ2-1,TRBV5-1,NA
TGTGCCAGCAGCCAAGATTCGGGAGGGGTGACGCAGTATTTT,CASSQDSGGVTQYF,many,14,TRBJ2-3,TRBV12-3/TRBV12-4,TRBD2
TGCGCCAGCAGCTACCGGGACCAAAACATTCAGTACTTC,CASSYRDQNIQYF,many,13,TRBJ2-4,TRBV5-1,NA
TGTGCCAGCACCCGGACAGGGGAAAACACTGAAGCTTTCTTT,CASTRTGENTEAFF,many,14,TRBJ1-1,TRBV12-3/TRBV12-4,TRBD1
TGTGCTAGCACCGCGGCAGGGGAAGGGACCCAGTACTTC,CASTAAGEGTQYF,few,13,TRBJ2-5,TRBV7-7,NA
TGCAGCGCCGCCCAGACAGGGACCCTAGGCGCTGAAGCTTTCTTT,CSAAQTGTLGAEAFF,few,15,TRBJ1-1,TRBV29-1,TRBD1
TGCAGTGCTGAAGGGAGCGGGAGTCCCCAAGAGACCCAGTACTTC,CSAEGSGSPQETQYF,NA,15,TRBJ2-5,TRBV20-1,TRBD2
TGTGCCAGTAAGACAGGGATCCCTACTGAAGCTTTCTTT,CASKTGIPTEAFF,NA,13,TRBJ1-1,TRBV19,TRBD1
TGTGCCAGCAGCTCGGGGGCGGCAAAACTGTTTTTT,CASSSGAAKLFF,many,12,TRBJ1-4,TRBV7-6,NA
TGCAGTGCTAGCAAAGTAGGGGCCTACAATGAGCAGTTCTTC,CSASKVGAYNEQFF,many,14,TRBJ2-1,TRBV20-1,NA
TGCGCCAGCAGTGAAGCCCCCATCTACGAGCAGTACTTC,CASSEAPIYEQYF,many,13,TRBJ2-7,TRBV5-1,NA
TGTGCCAGCAGCCAGCGGGGGTTTGTGGTGGACGAGCAGTACTTC,CASSQRGFVVDEQYF,few,15,TRBJ2-7,TRBV6-2/TRBV6-3,TRBD2
TGTGCCAGCCGGGGGATTAGTCGAGAGACCCAGTACTTC,CASRGISRETQYF,many,13,TRBJ2-5,TRBV3-1,NA
TGTGCCAGCAGTTGGAGGGCATCCGAAAACACCGGGGAGCTGTTTTTT,CASSWRASENTGELFF,NA,16,TRBJ2-2,TRBV6-5,NA
TGTGCCATCAGGAGGGGGGCGGGTAGCAATCAGCCCCAGCATTTT,CAIRRGAGSNQPQHF,many,15,TRBJ1-5,TRBV10-3,NA
TGTGCCAGCAGTTTAAACTTTGGACAGGGGGCGAACTATGAGCAGTTCTTC,CASSLNFGQGANYEQFF,many,17,TRBJ2-1,TRBV27,TRBD1
TGTGCCAGCAGACTAGCGGGACAAAATGAGCAGTTCTTC,CASRLAGQNEQFF,few,13,TRBJ2-1,TRBV27,TRBD2
TGTGCCAGCAGTAGGGGGCCAGACTATGGCTACACCTTC,CASSRGPDYGYTF,NA,13,TRBJ1-2,TRBV12-3/TRBV12-4,TRBD1
TGCGCCAGCAGCCAAGATGAAAGGGGCCCATTTGAAGCTTTCTTT,CASSQDERGPFEAFF,many,15,TRBJ1-1,TRBV4-3,NA
TGCGCCAGCAGTAACCAATGGGGCCACGAGCAGTACTTC,CASSNQWGHEQYF,NA,13,TRBJ2-7,TRBV6-2/TRBV6-3,NA
TGCAGTGCTAGCCCCCACGGACAGACCTACGAGCAGTACTTC,CSASPHGQTYEQYF,many,14,TRBJ2-7,TRBV20-1,NA
TGTGCCTGGAGTGTATGGCCTGGCGCTGAAGCTTTCTTT,CAWSVWPGAEAFF,many,13,TRBJ1-1,TRBV30,NA
TGTGCCAGCAGTAGGGGGACAGGGAGAATTTACGAGCAGTACTTC,CASSRGTGRIYEQYF,NA,15,TRBJ2-7,TRBV12-3/TRBV12-4,TRBD1
TGCAGTGCTAGAGATTGGCTAGCTGATAAATACAATGAGCAGTTCTTC,CSARDWLADKYNEQFF,many,16,TRBJ2-1,TRBV20-1,NA
TGTGCCAGCAGTTCCCTTGAGGGAGGAGTGGATACGCAGTATTTT,CASSSLEGGVDTQYF,many,15,TRBJ2-3,TRBV12-3/TRBV12-4,NA
TGTGCCAGTAGTATAAACAGGAACGAGCAGTACTTC,CASSINRNEQYF,NA,12,TRBJ2-7,TRBV19,NA
TGTGCCAGCAGTACCCTTGGACCTAGTTCACCCCTCCACTTT,CASSTLGPSSPLHF,few,14,TRBJ1-6,TRBV6-2/TRBV6-3,NA
TGTGCCAGCAGGAGGGGGCGACTTGATGAGCAGTTCTTC,CASRRGRLDEQFF,many,13,TRBJ2-1,TRBV6-1,TRBD1
TGTGCCAGTAAGCGGGGGGAGAGGGAAAAACTGTTTTTT,CASKRGEREKLFF,few,13,TRBJ1-4,TRBV19,NA
TGTGCCAGCCAGGGGGGCCCACAGAACAATGAGCAGTTCTTC,CASQGGPQNNEQFF,many,14,TRBJ2-1,TRBV6-1,NA
TGTGCCAGCAGCCAGACTAGCGGGGACTATGAGCAGTTCTTC,CASSQTSGDYEQFF,many,14,TRBJ2-1,TRBV9,TRBD2
TGTGCCAGCAGTTTAATCCAGGGACTAGGAGACAATGAGCAGTTCTTC,CASSLIQGLGDNEQFF,many,16,TRBJ2-1,TRBV7-6,TRBD2
TGTGCCAGCAGTAGCGGGAGGCCCCGTAGGGAGCAGTTCTTC,CASSSGRPRREQFF,few,14,TRBJ2-1,TRBV25-1,TRBD2
TGTGCCAGCAGCTACAGGACAGGGGGAGGCTACACCTTC,CASSYRTGGGYTF,many,13,TRBJ1-2,TRBV3-1,TRBD1
TGCGCCAGCAGCGAACGACAGGTGGATACGCAGTATTTT,CASSERQVDTQYF,many,13,TRBJ2-3,TRBV5-1,NA
TGTGCCAGCAGCGGGAGCCCCGGCGGTGAAAAACTGTTTTTT,CASSGSPGGEKLFF,many,14,TRBJ1-4,TRBV9,NA
TGCAGTGCCGTCAATAGCGCCGGCGGAGAGACCCAGTACTTC,CSAVNSAGGETQYF,NA,14,TRBJ2-5,TRBV20-1,NA